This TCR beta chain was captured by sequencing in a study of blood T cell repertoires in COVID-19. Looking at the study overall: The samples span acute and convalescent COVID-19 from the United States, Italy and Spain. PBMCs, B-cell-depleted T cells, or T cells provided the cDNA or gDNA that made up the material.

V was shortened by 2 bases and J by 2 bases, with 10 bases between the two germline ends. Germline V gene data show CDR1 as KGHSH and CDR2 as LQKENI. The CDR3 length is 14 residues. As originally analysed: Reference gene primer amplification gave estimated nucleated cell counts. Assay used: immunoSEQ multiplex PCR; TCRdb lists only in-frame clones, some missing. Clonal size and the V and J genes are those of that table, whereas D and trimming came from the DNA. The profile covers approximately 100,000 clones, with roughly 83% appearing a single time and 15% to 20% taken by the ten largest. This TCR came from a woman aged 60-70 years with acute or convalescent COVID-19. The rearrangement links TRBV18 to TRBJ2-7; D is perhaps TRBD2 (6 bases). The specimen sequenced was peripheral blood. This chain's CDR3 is CASSPIRGTYEQYF. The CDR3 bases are TGTGCCAGCTCACCAATTCGGGGGACCTACGAGCAGTACTTC.